The 14 T cell receptor beta chains below come from one sample, sequenced in a study of blood T cells in healthy people across ages. The second PCR ran about 6 to 12 cycles with a sample-barcoded 5' primer and J-beta primers. In TCRdb, the 5' RACE reads were re-called with MiXCR into one record per CDR3 protein. The sample has about 640,000 distinct CDR3 sequences, 58% seen once. The sequenced sample consisted of blood. All receptors come from a man in his sixties in good health.

The chain couples TRBV12-3 or TRBV12-4 to TRBJ1-1, with D possibly matching TRBD1 (5 bases). The CDR3 totals 13 residues. The V end lost 7 bases, the J end lost 0 bases, and 9 bases lay between the germline ends. The CDR3 here is CASIGGLNTEAFF. The CDR3 DNA reads as TGTGCCAGCATCGGGGGTTTGAACACTGAAGCTTTCTTT.

Only a few counts were recorded for this clonotype. The chain employs TRBV28 and TRBJ2-5; the match to TRBD1 covers 8 bases. Germline loops: CDR1 MDHEN, CDR2 SYDVKM. The CDR3 extends over 15 amino acids. Trimming took 6 bases from V and 2 from J; bases not matched to a gene: 8. CDR3: CASRPTGQGQETQYF. The CDR3 DNA reads as TGTGCCAGCAGGCCGACCGGACAGGGACAAGAGACCCAGTACTTC.

The rearrangement uses TRBV3-1 and TRBJ2-7, with 14 bases lining up with TRBD2. The DNA matches TRBJ2-5 better at its end, which makes the J call doubtful. CDR3 length equals 16 residues. Germline V CDR1 and CDR2: LGHDT, YNNKEL (reference sequence). DNA for the CDR3: TGTGCCAGCAGCCAAGTGGGACTAGCGGGGGCGGAGACCCAGTACTTC. Its protein product is CASSQVGLAGAETQYF.

This clonotype has just a few counts. The chain uses TRBV5-1 and TRBJ2-2, with a weak D call TRBD2 (5 bases). The CDR3 totals 14 residues. Deletions cut 0 bases from V and 5 bases from J, with 8 bases between. CDR1 SGHRS and CDR2 YFSETQ come from the germline V gene. The CDR3 loop is CASSLDGETGELFF. DNA of the CDR3: TGCGCCAGCAGCTTGGACGGGGAAACCGGGGAGCTGTTTTTT.

The genes are TRBV19 and TRBJ1-5; 9 bases align to TRBD1. The V segment lost 9 bases and the J segment 6 bases; nucleotides outside the gene matches: 12. The CDR3 length is 15 residues. Per germline, CDR1 LNHDA and CDR2 SQIVND (reference sequence). Written as DNA, the CDR3 is TGTGCCAGCCGAATAATCGGGACAGGGTCTCAGCCCCAGCATTTT. It codes for CASRIIGTGSQPQHF.

In this sample, this clonotype turned up a few times. V and J are TRBV7-9 and TRBJ1-2; no clear D. The CDR3 totals 15 residues. With 5 bases removed from V and 1 base from J, the gap between germline ends came to 14 bases. Germline assignment: CDR1 SEHNR and CDR2 FQNEAQ (reference sequence). CDR3 sequence reads: CASSPVRELNYGYTF. CDR3 DNA: TGTGCCAGCAGCCCGGTGCGCGAACTTAACTATGGCTACACCTTC.

The V gene is TRBV20-1, the J gene TRBJ1-6; D remains ambiguous. The germline CDR1 and CDR2 sequences are DFQATT and SNEGSKA (reference sequence). The V end lost 3 bases, the J end lost 4 bases, and 10 bases lay between the germline ends. The CDR3 is 14 amino acids. The CDR3, as DNA: TGCAGTGCTAGCCCGACGGGATATAATTCACCCCTCCACTTT. As protein: CSASPTGYNSPLHF.

This chain links TRBV5-1 with TRBJ2-5, with TRBD1 as a possible D gene (5 bases). V lost 4 bases to trimming and J lost 8 bases, with 15 bases between them. The CDR3 contains 13 residues. Germline assignment: CDR1 SGHRS and CDR2 YFSETQ. CDR3 in DNA: TGCGCCAGCAGCCAGGACACGGCCCTTACCCAGTACTTC. This translates into CASSQDTALTQYF.

The chain recombines TRBV5-1 with TRBJ2-1; D may match TRBD1 or TRBD2 (5 bases each). Germline CDR1 SGHRS, CDR2 YFSETQ. With 0 bases removed from V and 6 bases from J, the gap between germline ends came to 13 bases. The CDR3 runs to 15 residues. The CDR3 region is CASSLALGPPNEQFF. For the CDR3, the DNA is TGCGCCAGCAGCTTGGCCTTGGGACCCCCCAATGAGCAGTTCTTC.

V gene TRBV29-1 combines with J gene TRBJ2-3; the match to TRBD2 covers 10 bases. V dropped 7 bases and J dropped 3; count of bases not matched to a gene: 7. The CDR3 spans 14 residues. Germline V gene lookup returns CDR1 SQVTM and CDR2 ANQGSEA. The CDR3 DNA reads as TGCAGCGGCCGAGCGGGGGGGCGGACAGATACGCAGTATTTT. It codes for CSGRAGGRTDTQYF.

This chain uses TRBV20-1 with TRBJ1-5; 8 nucleotides agree with TRBD1. The CDR3 runs 13 residues. CDR1 and CDR2 from the germline V gene are DFQATT and SNEGSKA (reference sequence). The V and J ends lost 6 bases and 4 bases, in that order; junction bases with no gene match: 5. The CDR3 spells CSATTGANQPQHF. CDR3 DNA sequence: TGCAGTGCCACGACAGGGGCAAATCAGCCCCAGCATTTT.

The CDR3 region has the DNA TGCGCCAGCAGCTTTAGCTGGACAGAGTCAGAGACCCAGTACTTC. Protein sequence: CASSFSWTESETQYF. The genes are TRBV5-1 and TRBJ2-5; possible D gene TRBD1, 6 bases. The V gene's germline CDR1 is SGHRS and CDR2 YFSETQ. Between the trimmed V and J ends, which lost 2 bases and 4 bases, there was a span of 15 bases. The CDR3 runs 15 residues.

This clonotype turned up a few times. This rearrangement joins TRBV2 to TRBJ1-4; D uncertain. This CDR3 is 15 amino acids long. The germline V gene has CDR1 SNHLY and CDR2 FYNNEI. V was trimmed by 7 bases and J by 3 bases, leaving 15 bases between them. In DNA form, the CDR3 reads TGTGCCAGCAACTCACAAGGGCTCGCTAATGAAAAACTGTTTTTT. It specifies CASNSQGLANEKLFF.

This clonotype has only a few counts. The rearrangement uses TRBV11-2 and TRBJ2-1; D unresolved. Germline CDR1 reads SGHAT; CDR2 reads FQNNGV. Deletions cut 0 bases from V and 2 bases from J, with 5 bases between. The CDR3 totals 14 residues. Written as DNA, the CDR3 is TGTGCCAGCAGCTTAGATCTAACCTACAATGAGCAGTTCTTC. Its translation is CASSLDLTYNEQFF. Filled out from reference TRBV11-2 and TRBJ2-1, the complete variable domain reads EAGVAQSPRYKIIEKRQSVAFWCNPISGHATLYWYQQILGQGPKLLIQFQNNGVVDDSQLPKDRFSAERLKGVDSTLKIQPAKLEDSAVYLCASSLDLTYNEQFFGPGTRLTVL.